This TCR beta chain emerged from a study of T cell responses to AZD1222 COVID-19 vaccine. Study-level points and caveats: Females outnumbered males among donors, who were mostly white British; clonal diversity was possibly underestimated. Among spike-specific TCRs, nearly half reportedly target unmutated variant regions. Repertoires were sampled only after the peak T cell response. Seropositive AZD1222 recipients at baseline numbered only six or seven.

Concerning this clone itself: Its specificity is unknown.

Sequenced by immunoSEQ multiplex PCR; TCRdb stores in-frame clones only, minus some. The profile shows 100,000 to 150,000 clones, more than 75% of them singletons. Germline CDR1 reads LNHNV; CDR2 reads YYDKDF (reference sequence). The CDR3 covers 14 residues. Trimming pared 5 bases from V and 7 bases from J, leaving 17 bases between. The J gene is TRBJ1-1, the V gene TRBV15; the D is unclear. Sequenced material: peripheral blood, taken 28 days after the second AZD1222 dose. This receptor was taken from an adult who received the AZD1222 COVID-19 vaccine. The CDR3 here is CATSPSRPDGEAFF. The CDR3 region has the DNA TGTGCCACCAGCCCCTCTCGGCCGGACGGTGAAGCTTTCTTT.